Reported below is one T cell receptor beta chain. Antigen: not known. This sample was included in a study of shared clonotypes between healthy human individuals. Study-wide findings and caveats: Estimated clonotype richness was generally higher in naive than memory subsets.

Clones were sequenced by immunoSEQ multiplex PCR, and TCRdb holds only the in-frame ones, with some missing. The sample includes about 2.1 million clones, about 94% seen only once; the top ten take about 1.6%. CD45RO negativity and positive selection for CCR7 defined naive CD8 cells, a population that excluded terminally differentiated effector memory CD45RA+ cells. V trimming: 6 bases; J trimming: 3 bases; junction bases outside the gene matches: 11. Germline assignment: CDR1 SGHTA and CDR2 FQGNSA. This CDR3 has 16 amino acids. The clonotype was recovered from a young man in good health. Some clones in this sample may be carry-over from other donors' samples. This chain connects TRBV7-2 to TRBJ2-4; TRBD2 aligns across 7 bases. The source material was naive CD8+ T cells from PBMCs. The DNA of the CDR3 is TGTGCCAGCAGATCAAGGGAGGGGTGGAGCAAAAACATTCAGTACTTC. It specifies CASRSREGWSKNIQYF. The whole variable domain, filled in from reference TRBV7-2 and TRBJ2-4, reads GAGVSQSPSNKVTEKGKDVELRCDPISGHTALYWYRQSLGQGLEFLIYFQGNSAPDKSGLPSDRFSAERTGGSVSTLTIQRTQQEDSAVYLCASRSREGWSKNIQYFGAGTRLSVL.